The rows below give T cell receptor beta chains drawn from one sample of a study of shared clonotypes between healthy human individuals. The assay was immunoSEQ multiplex PCR, and TCRdb's table has in-frame clones only and misses some. The profile covers about 2.1 million clones, with approximately 92% appearing a single time and more than 1.5% taken by the ten largest. The specimen was naive CD8+ T cells from PBMCs. Receptors originate from a man between 18 and 35 years old in good health. Some clones in this sample may be carry-over from other donors' samples. Both conserved end residues are part of each CDR3. Fields, in order: D gene, clone size, V gene, J gene, CDR3 length, CDR3 DNA, CDR3 protein. D genes are given only for firm matches. Only part of the rows carry a size: once, few, many, or a class if the clone is expanded.

d_gene: NA; abundance: NA; v_gene: TRBV28; j_gene: TRBJ2-7; len: 15; CDR3nt: TGTGCCAGCAGTCCCCCGGACATCCTCCCCTACGAGCAGTACTTC; CDR3aa: CASSPPDILPYEQYF
d_gene: NA; abundance: NA; v_gene: TRBV28; j_gene: TRBJ2-5; len: 14; CDR3nt: TGTGCCAGCAGTTTATTTCCTAGCTCGAAGACCCAGTACTTC; CDR3aa: CASSLFPSSKTQYF
d_gene: NA; abundance: once; v_gene: TRBV13; j_gene: TRBJ2-1; len: 15; CDR3nt: TGTGCCAGCAGCCCAGACAGGTCCTCCTACAATGAGCAGTTCTTC; CDR3aa: CASSPDRSSYNEQFF
d_gene: NA; abundance: NA; v_gene: TRBV11-2; j_gene: TRBJ1-2; len: 15; CDR3nt: TGTGCCAGCAGGCTGACGGGACTCGAAGCCTATGGCTACACCTTC; CDR3aa: CASRLTGLEAYGYTF
d_gene: NA; abundance: NA; v_gene: TRBV27; j_gene: TRBJ2-7; len: 16; CDR3nt: TGTGCCAGCAGTTTATCGGTGGGTGGGAGCTCCTACGAGCAGTACTTC; CDR3aa: CASSLSVGGSSYEQYF
d_gene: TRBD1; abundance: NA; v_gene: TRBV9; j_gene: TRBJ2-5; len: 14; CDR3nt: TGTGCCAGCAGCGTAGGTACAGGGGTCGTGACCCAGTACTTC; CDR3aa: CASSVGTGVVTQYF
d_gene: NA; abundance: few; v_gene: TRBV10-2; j_gene: TRBJ1-1; len: 13; CDR3nt: TGCGCCAGCAGTGGAGACAGGAACACTGAAGCTTTCTTT; CDR3aa: CASSGDRNTEAFF
d_gene: TRBD2; abundance: NA; v_gene: TRBV30; j_gene: TRBJ2-3; len: 18; CDR3nt: TGTGCCTGGAACGGCCCGACTAGCGGCAATGTTGGCGCAGATACGCAGTATTTT; CDR3aa: CAWNGPTSGNVGADTQYF
d_gene: NA; abundance: NA; v_gene: TRBV7-9; j_gene: TRBJ1-2; len: 14; CDR3nt: TGTGCCAGCAGCTTCGGAGAATACAACTATGGCTACACCTTC; CDR3aa: CASSFGEYNYGYTF
d_gene: NA; abundance: NA; v_gene: TRBV6-6; j_gene: TRBJ2-7; len: 12; CDR3nt: TGTGCCAGCAGCGAGACAGACTACGAGCAGTACTTC; CDR3aa: CASSETDYEQYF
d_gene: NA; abundance: NA; v_gene: TRBV7-8; j_gene: TRBJ2-7; len: 11; CDR3nt: TGTGCCAGCAGCTTAGTTAACGAGCAGTACTTC; CDR3aa: CASSLVNEQYF
d_gene: TRBD2; abundance: NA; v_gene: TRBV6-5; j_gene: TRBJ2-1; len: 15; CDR3nt: TGTGCCAGCTCTAACAGAGGACTAGTGAACAATGAGCAGTTCTTC; CDR3aa: CASSNRGLVNNEQFF
d_gene: TRBD1; abundance: NA; v_gene: TRBV14; j_gene: TRBJ1-2; len: 17; CDR3nt: TGTGCCAGCAGCCACGCCATAACAGGGGTTTTGAACTATGGCTACACCTTC; CDR3aa: CASSHAITGVLNYGYTF
d_gene: NA; abundance: NA; v_gene: TRBV7-9; j_gene: TRBJ1-2; len: 14; CDR3nt: TGTGCCAGCAGCCTCGACGGCGGAACCTATGGCTACACCTTC; CDR3aa: CASSLDGGTYGYTF
d_gene: TRBD2; abundance: NA; v_gene: TRBV29-1; j_gene: TRBJ2-7; len: 13; CDR3nt: TGCAGCGTTGTCACAGCGGGAGGCGGTGAGCAGTACTTC; CDR3aa: CSVVTAGGGEQYF
d_gene: NA; abundance: NA; v_gene: TRBV28; j_gene: TRBJ2-7; len: 11; CDR3nt: TGTGCCAGCAGTTTCTCGGACTCGTGGGACTTC; CDR3aa: CASSFSDSWDF
d_gene: NA; abundance: NA; v_gene: TRBV13; j_gene: TRBJ2-1; len: 13; CDR3nt: TGTGCCAGCAGCTCGAGCCTATTCAATGAGCAGTTCTTC; CDR3aa: CASSSSLFNEQFF
d_gene: TRBD1; abundance: once; v_gene: TRBV9; j_gene: TRBJ2-5; len: 14; CDR3nt: TGTGCCAGCAGCGTAGGCGGCAGGGGGGAGACCCAGTACTTC; CDR3aa: CASSVGGRGETQYF
d_gene: NA; abundance: NA; v_gene: TRBV7-8; j_gene: TRBJ2-5; len: 14; CDR3nt: TGTGCCAGCAGACGACGGACCGAACAAGAGACCCAGTACTTC; CDR3aa: CASRRRTEQETQYF
d_gene: NA; abundance: once; v_gene: TRBV6-1; j_gene: TRBJ2-7; len: 15; CDR3nt: TGTGCCAGCAGTGGCAGACCTAGGATTGACGGCGAGCAGTACTTC; CDR3aa: CASSGRPRIDGEQYF
d_gene: NA; abundance: NA; v_gene: TRBV7-8; j_gene: TRBJ1-5; len: 13; CDR3nt: TGTGCCTCCGGACCTCCTAGCAATCAGCCCCAGCATTTT; CDR3aa: CASGPPSNQPQHF
d_gene: NA; abundance: NA; v_gene: TRBV6-5; j_gene: TRBJ1-2; len: 13; CDR3nt: TGTGCCAGCAGTTACGGGGCAGGGAATGGCTACACCTTC; CDR3aa: CASSYGAGNGYTF
d_gene: NA; abundance: once; v_gene: TRBV7-3; j_gene: TRBJ2-3; len: 13; CDR3nt: TGTGCCAGCAGCCCCGGAGGGTCAGATACGCAGTATTTT; CDR3aa: CASSPGGSDTQYF
d_gene: NA; abundance: NA; v_gene: TRBV5-6; j_gene: TRBJ2-1; len: 12; CDR3nt: TGTGCCAGCAGCTTGGTGCCCGATGAGCAGTTCTTC; CDR3aa: CASSLVPDEQFF
d_gene: TRBD2; abundance: NA; v_gene: TRBV7-9; j_gene: TRBJ2-3; len: 17; CDR3nt: TGTGCCAGCACCCCCCTGGTAGCGGGAGTAATCAAGGATACGCAGTATTTT; CDR3aa: CASTPLVAGVIKDTQYF
d_gene: NA; abundance: NA; v_gene: TRBV27; j_gene: TRBJ2-2; len: 17; CDR3nt: TGTGCCAGCAGTTTATCCCAGGGTTGGCCGAACACCGGGGAGCTGTTTTTT; CDR3aa: CASSLSQGWPNTGELFF
d_gene: TRBD1; abundance: once; v_gene: TRBV7-9; j_gene: TRBJ2-5; len: 16; CDR3nt: TGTGCCAGCAGCTGGGGACAGCATCCGTACCAAGAGACCCAGTACTTC; CDR3aa: CASSWGQHPYQETQYF
d_gene: NA; abundance: once; v_gene: TRBV27; j_gene: TRBJ2-1; len: 15; CDR3nt: TGTGCCAGCAGTCCCGGGCCCCGCTCCTACAATGAGCAGTTCTTC; CDR3aa: CASSPGPRSYNEQFF
d_gene: NA; abundance: once; v_gene: TRBV6-6; j_gene: TRBJ1-1; len: 12; CDR3nt: TGTGCCAGCAGTTACATTCTGGGGGAAGCTTTCTTT; CDR3aa: CASSYILGEAFF
d_gene: NA; abundance: NA; v_gene: TRBV7-8; j_gene: TRBJ2-1; len: 16; CDR3nt: TGTGCCAGCAGCCCTAGGTTGGCAGGGTTGTACAATGAGCAGTTCTTC; CDR3aa: CASSPRLAGLYNEQFF
d_gene: TRBD1; abundance: NA; v_gene: TRBV7-9; j_gene: TRBJ1-2; len: 15; CDR3nt: TGTGCCAGCAGCTTGGGGACAGGGGGCCACTATGGCTACACCTTC; CDR3aa: CASSLGTGGHYGYTF
d_gene: NA; abundance: NA; v_gene: TRBV9; j_gene: TRBJ2-3; len: 16; CDR3nt: TGTGCCAGCAGCGTCGGCAGCATCACTAGCACAGATACGCAGTATTTT; CDR3aa: CASSVGSITSTDTQYF
d_gene: NA; abundance: NA; v_gene: TRBV7-2; j_gene: TRBJ2-3; len: 13; CDR3nt: TGTGCCAGCAGCTCGCGAGACACAGATACGCAGTATTTT; CDR3aa: CASSSRDTDTQYF
d_gene: NA; abundance: NA; v_gene: TRBV5-1; j_gene: TRBJ1-4; len: 14; CDR3nt: TGCGCCAGCAGCTTGAGCGGGATTGGTGAAAAACTGTTTTTT; CDR3aa: CASSLSGIGEKLFF
d_gene: TRBD2; abundance: NA; v_gene: TRBV9; j_gene: TRBJ2-7; len: 13; CDR3nt: TGTGCCAGCAGCGCTAGCGGGAAGGGCGAGCAGTACTTC; CDR3aa: CASSASGKGEQYF
d_gene: NA; abundance: NA; v_gene: TRBV30; j_gene: TRBJ2-7; len: 15; CDR3nt: TGTGCCTGGACCAACCGGGCAGGGCCTATTTACGAGCAGTACTTC; CDR3aa: CAWTNRAGPIYEQYF
d_gene: NA; abundance: NA; v_gene: TRBV30; j_gene: TRBJ2-7; len: 12; CDR3nt: TGTGCCTGGGACGGGAGCTCCTACGAGCAGTACTTC; CDR3aa: CAWDGSSYEQYF
d_gene: NA; abundance: NA; v_gene: TRBV28; j_gene: TRBJ1-5; len: 14; CDR3nt: TGTGCCAGCAGTTTCCCAGGAAGCAATCAGCCCCAGCATTTT; CDR3aa: CASSFPGSNQPQHF
d_gene: TRBD1; abundance: NA; v_gene: TRBV5-1; j_gene: TRBJ1-3; len: 22; CDR3nt: TGCGCCAGCAGCCAGATCGGCCCCCGAGGGGGCTCCGTGGGGGGAATAGGAAACACCATATATTTT; CDR3aa: CASSQIGPRGGSVGGIGNTIYF
d_gene: NA; abundance: once; v_gene: TRBV15; j_gene: TRBJ1-4; len: 16; CDR3nt: TGTGCCACCAAAAACAGGCCAGGACGAACTAATGAAAAACTGTTTTTT; CDR3aa: CATKNRPGRTNEKLFF
d_gene: NA; abundance: NA; v_gene: TRBV5-5; j_gene: TRBJ2-7; len: 14; CDR3nt: TGTGCCAGCAGCTTGTGGTTAGGGGCCTACGAGCAGTACTTC; CDR3aa: CASSLWLGAYEQYF
d_gene: NA; abundance: NA; v_gene: TRBV5-1; j_gene: TRBJ2-3; len: 13; CDR3nt: TGCGCCAGCGGCGGTAAGGCCGCAGATACGCAGTATTTT; CDR3aa: CASGGKAADTQYF
d_gene: TRBD1; abundance: NA; v_gene: TRBV12-5; j_gene: TRBJ2-2; len: 18; CDR3nt: TGTGCTAGTGGTTTGCAGGGGACCTCAGGGGACAGCACCGGGGAGCTGTTTTTT; CDR3aa: CASGLQGTSGDSTGELFF
d_gene: NA; abundance: NA; v_gene: TRBV6-1; j_gene: TRBJ1-4; len: 14; CDR3nt: TGTGCCAGCAGGGCCCGGGCCGCGAATGAAAAACTGTTTTTT; CDR3aa: CASRARAANEKLFF
d_gene: TRBD2; abundance: NA; v_gene: TRBV4-2; j_gene: TRBJ2-3; len: 18; CDR3nt: TGTGCCAGCAGCAGACCGGGACTAGCGGGGTCTAGCACAGATACGCAGTATTTT; CDR3aa: CASSRPGLAGSSTDTQYF
d_gene: NA; abundance: NA; v_gene: TRBV9; j_gene: TRBJ1-2; len: 13; CDR3nt: TGTGCCAGCAGCGACGGGACCGCGTATGGCTACACCTTC; CDR3aa: CASSDGTAYGYTF
d_gene: TRBD1; abundance: NA; v_gene: TRBV4-3; j_gene: TRBJ1-6; len: 20; CDR3nt: TGCGCCAGCAGCCAGGGGACAGACGACTACATGAGCTCCTATAATTCACCCCTCCACTTT; CDR3aa: CASSQGTDDYMSSYNSPLHF
d_gene: NA; abundance: NA; v_gene: TRBV28; j_gene: TRBJ2-1; len: 17; CDR3nt: TGTGCCAGCAGTTTATTCGTGGGAGCGGACCTCTACAATGAGCAGTTCTTC; CDR3aa: CASSLFVGADLYNEQFF
d_gene: TRBD1; abundance: once; v_gene: TRBV15; j_gene: TRBJ2-1; len: 17; CDR3nt: TGTGCCACCAGCGGGGCTACGAGGGACAGATCCTACAATGAGCAGTTCTTC; CDR3aa: CATSGATRDRSYNEQFF
d_gene: NA; abundance: NA; v_gene: TRBV13; j_gene: TRBJ1-5; len: 16; CDR3nt: TGTGCCAGCAGCTTAGGCCGGGTCGGGAGCAATCAGCCCCAGCATTTT; CDR3aa: CASSLGRVGSNQPQHF
d_gene: NA; abundance: NA; v_gene: TRBV27; j_gene: TRBJ1-1; len: 13; CDR3nt: TGTGCCAGCAGTTTATTGGCTTCGCAACCAGCTTTCTTT; CDR3aa: CASSLLASQPAFF
d_gene: NA; abundance: once; v_gene: TRBV9; j_gene: TRBJ2-5; len: 17; CDR3nt: TGTGCCAGCAGCGGCGGAGGGGCCTTAGGGGCACAAGAGACCCAGTACTTC; CDR3aa: CASSGGGALGAQETQYF
d_gene: TRBD1; abundance: NA; v_gene: TRBV27; j_gene: TRBJ1-5; len: 14; CDR3nt: TGTGCCAGCGCGGACAGGGCGGGTAATCAGCCCCAGCATTTT; CDR3aa: CASADRAGNQPQHF
d_gene: NA; abundance: NA; v_gene: TRBV15; j_gene: TRBJ2-1; len: 14; CDR3nt: TGTGCCACCAGCAGAGAGGGACGATCGCTAGAGCAGTTCTTC; CDR3aa: CATSREGRSLEQFF
d_gene: TRBD1; abundance: few; v_gene: TRBV7-8; j_gene: TRBJ1-1; len: 14; CDR3nt: TGTGCCAGCAGCCCCTGGACAGGGAGGACTGAAGCTTTCTTT; CDR3aa: CASSPWTGRTEAFF